This is a list of T cell receptor beta chains from one sample in a study of early T cells in non-severe SARS-CoV-2 infection. TCRdb re-analysed the 5' RACE reads in MiXCR, keeping a single row per CDR3 protein. The data contain about 99,000 distinct CDR3 sequences, over 15% of them singletons. The source material was whole blood. Every receptor here comes from an adult who was a healthcare worker with PCR-confirmed SARS-CoV-2 infection or an uninfected control (not recorded which). CDR3s include the opening cysteine and the closing phenylalanine or tryptophan. A D gene is named only where the DNA matches it firmly. Clone size is stated in some rows and not others, as once, few, many or a class when expanded.

few,-,TRBV7-2,TRBJ1-1,TGTGCCAGCAGCTTACAGGGGCTAGTCACTGAAGCTTTCTTT,CASSLQGLVTEAFF
few,TRBD2,TRBV7-2,TRBJ2-7,TGTGCCAGCAGCTTAACGGGACTAGCGGGAGGTTCCTTC,CASSLTGLAGGSF
few,-,TRBV29-1,TRBJ1-2,TGCACGGTCGATGTTGGAGGCTATGGCTACACCTTC,CTVDVGGYGYTF
few,-,TRBV20-1,TRBJ1-3,TGCAGTGCTCCCGTCGGAAACACCATATATTTT,CSAPVGNTIYF
many,-,TRBV28,TRBJ1-5,TGTGCCAGCAGTTTATTCGGTCGGTTAAATCAGCCCCAGCATTTT,CASSLFGRLNQPQHF
-,TRBD2,TRBV20-1,TRBJ2-3,TGCAGTGCTGGAAGCGGGGCGGAGTATGATACGCAGTATTTT,CSAGSGAEYDTQYF
-,TRBD1,TRBV12-3/TRBV12-4,TRBJ1-1,TGTGCCAGCAGTTTGACAGGGGGCATCGACACTGAAGCTTTCTTT,CASSLTGGIDTEAFF
-,-,TRBV29-1,TRBJ1-2,TGCAGCGTTGAAGATCGAGGGAAGCAACCTTATGGCTACACCTTC,CSVEDRGKQPYGYTF
-,TRBD2,TRBV6-5,TRBJ2-1,TGTGCCAGCAGTCGACTAGCGGGAGAGGACAATGAGCAGTTCTTC,CASSRLAGEDNEQFF
few,TRBD1,TRBV12-3/TRBV12-4,TRBJ1-5,TGTGCCAGCAGACCTACAGGGGGCAGGGAGCCCCAGCATTTT,CASRPTGGREPQHF
few,-,TRBV29-1,TRBJ2-1,TGCAGCGTCCTTTCGGTCCCGAATAACAATGAGCAGTTCTTC,CSVLSVPNNNEQFF
-,-,TRBV19,TRBJ1-5,TGTGCCAGTAGTATAGAGAGGCGGAGCAATCAGCCCCAGCATTTT,CASSIERRSNQPQHF
few,-,TRBV12-3/TRBV12-4,TRBJ2-3,TGTGCCAGCAGTTTTCCGGCAGATACGCAGTATTTT,CASSFPADTQYF
-,TRBD1,TRBV3-1,TRBJ2-4,TGTGCCAGCAGCCAGGCGGGACAGGGAAGTTACATTCAGTACTTC,CASSQAGQGSYIQYF
-,-,TRBV12-3/TRBV12-4,TRBJ1-4,TGTGCCAGCAGTTTACAGGGGTTTGAAAAACTGTTTTTT,CASSLQGFEKLFF
many,-,TRBV28,TRBJ1-4,TGTGCCAGCAGTCCAAGGGGGAGCGCTTGGGAAAAACTGTTTTTT,CASSPRGSAWEKLFF
few,TRBD2,TRBV7-9,TRBJ2-7,TGTGCCAGCAGCTCGGAGCGGGGAACTAACGAGCAGTACTTC,CASSSERGTNEQYF
few,-,TRBV24-1,TRBJ2-2,TGTGCCACCAGTTCCGCTAACACCGGGGAGCTGTTTTTT,CATSSANTGELFF
few,-,TRBV2,TRBJ1-2,TGTGCCAGCAGGGGAGGGACGGGATATGGCTACACCTTC,CASRGGTGYGYTF
few,-,TRBV7-9,TRBJ1-1,TGTGCCAGCACCCCCTCCCGGCCTGAAGCTTTCTTT,CASTPSRPEAFF
few,-,TRBV12-3/TRBV12-4,TRBJ1-2,TGTGCCAGCAGTCCTTTTGGGGAGCCATATGGCTACACCTTC,CASSPFGEPYGYTF
many,TRBD2,TRBV10-2,TRBJ2-7,TGCGCCAGCCTCCTAAGCGGGGGGGCTCCCTACGAGCAGTACTTC,CASLLSGGAPYEQYF
-,-,TRBV11-3,TRBJ2-7,TGTGCCAGCAGCTTGGGTAGCGGCTACGAGCAGTACTTC,CASSLGSGYEQYF
many,TRBD1,TRBV7-9,TRBJ2-2,TGTGCCAGCAGCTTAGCTCAGGGGACAGGGCGGACCACCGGGGAGCTGTTTTTT,CASSLAQGTGRTTGELFF
-,TRBD1,TRBV7-2,TRBJ2-7,TGTGCCAGCAGCTTGACGTGGACAGGGGGCTGGTACGAGCAGTACTTC,CASSLTWTGGWYEQYF
few,-,TRBV12-3/TRBV12-4,TRBJ1-1,TGTGCCAGCAGGAGACAGTATATGAACACTGAAGCTTTCTTT,CASRRQYMNTEAFF
-,-,TRBV7-9,TRBJ2-3,TGTGCCACTCTCTCGGGGGAAGGCACAGATACGCAGTATTTT,CATLSGEGTDTQYF
-,TRBD2,TRBV29-1,TRBJ2-5,TGCAGCGTTGAGAAGGTAGCGGGGTCAGAGACCCAGTACTTC,CSVEKVAGSETQYF
few,TRBD2,TRBV20-1,TRBJ2-7,TGCAGTGCCGCCAAACCTAGCGGGGGTTCCTACGAGCAGTACTTC,CSAAKPSGGSYEQYF
-,-,TRBV5-1,TRBJ2-6,TGCGCCAGCAGCTCGATGTCCTCTGGGGCCAACGTCCTGACTTTC,CASSSMSSGANVLTF
-,-,TRBV6-5,TRBJ1-1,TGTGCCAGCAGTTACTCTTGGGGGGGTATAACTGAAGCTTTCTTT,CASSYSWGGITEAFF
-,TRBD2,TRBV10-3,TRBJ2-1,TGTGCCATCAGTGAGCCGGGACTAGCGGGAGAGAATGAGCAGTTCTTC,CAISEPGLAGENEQFF
few,-,TRBV29-1,TRBJ2-1,TGCAGCGTTGAAGATGTCGGGGCTGAGCAGTTCTTC,CSVEDVGAEQFF
many,TRBD1,TRBV27,TRBJ2-7,TGTGCCAGCAGTCCGGGACAGGGGGGGTACGAGCAGTACTTC,CASSPGQGGYEQYF
few,TRBD1,TRBV7-2,TRBJ1-1,TGTGCCAGCAGCTCCCGACAGGGAAGGGGCACTGAAGCTTTCTTT,CASSSRQGRGTEAFF
few,-,TRBV28,TRBJ2-4,TGTGCCAGCAGCGTGGACGGGACAAGTAAAAACATTCAGTACTTC,CASSVDGTSKNIQYF
few,-,TRBV4-2,TRBJ2-3,TGTGCCAGCAGCCAAGGGGAAGATACGCAGTATTTT,CASSQGEDTQYF
-,TRBD2,TRBV11-2,TRBJ2-1,TGTGCCAGCAGCTTAGAATGGGAAAGCGGGAGAGCTCAGTTCTTC,CASSLEWESGRAQFF
-,-,TRBV28,TRBJ2-2,TGTGCCAGCAGTCCCCGGGGGTTTGGCACCGGGGAGCTGTTTTTT,CASSPRGFGTGELFF
few,-,TRBV12-3/TRBV12-4,TRBJ2-1,TGTGCCAGCAGTCCGCTCCTCGATGAGCAGTTCTTC,CASSPLLDEQFF